The rows below give T cell receptor beta chains drawn from one sample of a study of tumor and adjacent non-tumor tissue in lung cancer. TCRdb ran MiXCR on the multiplex PCR reads and lists one entry per CDR3 protein. Of approximately 44,000 distinct CDR3 sequences in the sample, roughly 60% were seen once. Source material: distant non-tumor lung tissue. The receptors derive from a man aged 50 to 60 with non-small cell lung cancer. CDR3s include the opening cysteine and the closing phenylalanine or tryptophan.

j_call: TRBJ1-6; v_call: TRBV30; cdr3_aa: CAWSVAVGSPLHF
j_call: TRBJ2-3; v_call: TRBV10-1; cdr3_aa: CASSYGTGLSGTQYF
j_call: TRBJ2-2; v_call: TRBV2; cdr3_aa: CGSSDRVVGELFF
j_call: TRBJ1-1; v_call: TRBV6-1; cdr3_aa: CASINPGQGATEAFF
j_call: TRBJ2-5; v_call: TRBV7-3; cdr3_aa: CASSFGLGQETQYF
j_call: TRBJ2-3; v_call: TRBV4-2; cdr3_aa: CASSPMIQVTQTDAQYF
j_call: TRBJ2-1; v_call: TRBV5-4; cdr3_aa: CASSWGSEGHLDEQFF
j_call: TRBJ1-5; v_call: TRBV6-5; cdr3_aa: CASSYTLGQDQPQHF
j_call: TRBJ2-5; v_call: TRBV7-9; cdr3_aa: CASSLRTGGETRYF
j_call: TRBJ1-5; v_call: TRBV5-1; cdr3_aa: CASSLDRHNQPQHF
j_call: TRBJ1-1; v_call: TRBV30; cdr3_aa: CAWSRGGYTEAFF
j_call: TRBJ2-1; v_call: TRBV6-1; cdr3_aa: CASTARHGTYNEQFF
j_call: TRBJ2-5; v_call: TRBV6-1; cdr3_aa: CASTFTSGTFQETQYF
j_call: TRBJ2-7; v_call: TRBV5-4; cdr3_aa: CACSGGGVSFYEQYF